The clone carrying this T cell receptor (beta chain) was seen a few times. The antigen remains unidentified. A J-beta primer mix and a sample-barcoded 5' primer were used in a second PCR of roughly 6 to 11 cycles. TCRdb fed the 5' RACE reads into MiXCR, producing one record per CDR3 protein. The sample records about 1.5 million distinct CDR3 sequences, roughly two fifths being singletons. The CDR3 runs 13 residues. Germline V gives CDR1 LGHDT, CDR2 YNNKEL (reference sequence). V dropped 0 bases and J dropped 9 bases, with 9 bases sitting between them. The sample originates from a study of blood T cells in healthy people across ages. Study conclusions and caveats: Naive CD4+ cell counts and diversity both ran higher in long-lived than in aged donors.

The chain employs TRBV3-1 and TRBJ2-1; D is unresolved. The receptor comes from a young woman in good health. Sequenced material: blood. The DNA of the CDR3 is TGTGCCAGCAGCCAAGATCGCGTAAGTGAGCAGTTCTTC. Translating it yields CASSQDRVSEQFF.